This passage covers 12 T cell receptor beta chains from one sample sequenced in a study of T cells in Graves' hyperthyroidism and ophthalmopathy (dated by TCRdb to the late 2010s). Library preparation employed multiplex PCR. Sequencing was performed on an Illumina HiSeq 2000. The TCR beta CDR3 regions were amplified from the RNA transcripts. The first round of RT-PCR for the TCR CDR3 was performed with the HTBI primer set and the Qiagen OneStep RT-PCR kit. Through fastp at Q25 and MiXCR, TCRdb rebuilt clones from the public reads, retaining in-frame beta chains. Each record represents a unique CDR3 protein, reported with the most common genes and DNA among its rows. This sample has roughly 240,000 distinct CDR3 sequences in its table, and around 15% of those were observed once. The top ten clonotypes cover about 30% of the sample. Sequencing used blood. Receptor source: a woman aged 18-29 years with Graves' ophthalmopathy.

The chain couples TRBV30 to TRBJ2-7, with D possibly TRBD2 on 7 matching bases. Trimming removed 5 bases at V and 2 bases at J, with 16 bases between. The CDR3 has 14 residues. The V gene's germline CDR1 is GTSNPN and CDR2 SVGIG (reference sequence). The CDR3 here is CAWAKRGGAYEQYF. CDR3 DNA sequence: TGTGCCTGGGCTAAAAGGGGGGGCGCCTACGAGCAGTACTTC.

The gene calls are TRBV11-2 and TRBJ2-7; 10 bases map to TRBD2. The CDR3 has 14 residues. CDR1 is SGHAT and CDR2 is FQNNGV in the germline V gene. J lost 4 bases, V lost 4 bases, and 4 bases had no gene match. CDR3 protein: CASSSGTSEYEQYF. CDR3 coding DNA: TGTGCCAGCAGCTCCGGGACTAGCGAGTACGAGCAGTACTTC.

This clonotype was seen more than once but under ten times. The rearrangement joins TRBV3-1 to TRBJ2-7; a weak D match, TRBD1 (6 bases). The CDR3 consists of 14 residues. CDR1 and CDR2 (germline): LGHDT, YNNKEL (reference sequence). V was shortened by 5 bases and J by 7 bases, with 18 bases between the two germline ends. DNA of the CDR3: TGTGCCAGCAGCTTTGGACAGCTCTCCGGTGAGCAGTACTTC. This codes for CASSFGQLSGEQYF.

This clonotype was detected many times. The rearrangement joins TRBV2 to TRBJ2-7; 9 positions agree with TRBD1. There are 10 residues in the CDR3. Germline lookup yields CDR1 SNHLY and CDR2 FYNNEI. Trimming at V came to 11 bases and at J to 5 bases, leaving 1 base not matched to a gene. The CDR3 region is CARDRDEQYF. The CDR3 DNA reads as TGTGCCCGGGACAGGGACGAGCAGTACTTC. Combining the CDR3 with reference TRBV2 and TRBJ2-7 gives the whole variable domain EPEVTQTPSHQVTQMGQEVILRCVPISNHLYFYWYRQILGQKVEFLVSFYNNEISEKSEIFDDQFSVERPDGSNFTLKIRSTKLEDSAMYFCARDRDEQYFGPGTRLTVT.

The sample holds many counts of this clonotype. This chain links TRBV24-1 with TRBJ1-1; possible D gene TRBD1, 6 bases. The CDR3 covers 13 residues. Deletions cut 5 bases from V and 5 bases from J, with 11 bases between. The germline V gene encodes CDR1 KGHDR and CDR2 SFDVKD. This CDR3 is CATSGGQFTEAFF. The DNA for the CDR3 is TGTGCCACCAGTGGCGGACAGTTTACTGAAGCTTTCTTT.

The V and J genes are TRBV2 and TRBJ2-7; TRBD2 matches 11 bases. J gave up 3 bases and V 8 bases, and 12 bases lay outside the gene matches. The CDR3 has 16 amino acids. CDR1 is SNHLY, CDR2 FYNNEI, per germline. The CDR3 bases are TGTGCCAGCGGAACCGGGACTAGCGGCGATCTCTACGAGCAGTACTTC. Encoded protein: CASGTGTSGDLYEQYF.

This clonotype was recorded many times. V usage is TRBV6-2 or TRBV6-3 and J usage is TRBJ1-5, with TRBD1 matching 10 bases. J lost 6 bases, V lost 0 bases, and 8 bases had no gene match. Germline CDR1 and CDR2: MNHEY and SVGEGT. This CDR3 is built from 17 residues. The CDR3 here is CASSYSGTGVGGQPQHF. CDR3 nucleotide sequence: TGTGCCAGCAGTTACTCGGGGACAGGGGTAGGGGGTCAGCCCCAGCATTTT.

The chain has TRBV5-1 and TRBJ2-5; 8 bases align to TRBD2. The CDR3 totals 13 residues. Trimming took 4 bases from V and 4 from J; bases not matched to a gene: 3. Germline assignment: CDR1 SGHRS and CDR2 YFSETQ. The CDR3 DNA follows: TGCGCCAGCAGCCGGGGGGGGTTAGAGACCCAGTACTTC. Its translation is CASSRGGLETQYF.

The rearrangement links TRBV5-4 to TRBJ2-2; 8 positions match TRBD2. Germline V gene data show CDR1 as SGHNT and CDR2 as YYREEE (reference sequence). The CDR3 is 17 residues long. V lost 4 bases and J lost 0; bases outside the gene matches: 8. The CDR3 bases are TGTGCCAGCAGCCCACCCACTAGCGGAGCGAACACCGGGGAGCTGTTTTTT. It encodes CASSPPTSGANTGELFF.

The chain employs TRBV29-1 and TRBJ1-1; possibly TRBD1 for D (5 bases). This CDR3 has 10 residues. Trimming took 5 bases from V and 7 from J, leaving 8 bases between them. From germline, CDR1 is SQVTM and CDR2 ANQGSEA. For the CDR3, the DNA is TGCAGCGTTCAGGGTATTGAAGCTTTCTTT. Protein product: CSVQGIEAFF. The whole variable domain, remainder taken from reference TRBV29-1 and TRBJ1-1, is SAVISQKPSRDICQRGTSLTIQCQVDSQVTMMFWYRQQPGQSLTLIATANQGSEATYESGFVIDKFPISRPNLTFSTLTVSNMSPEDSSIYLCSVQGIEAFFGQGTRLTVV.

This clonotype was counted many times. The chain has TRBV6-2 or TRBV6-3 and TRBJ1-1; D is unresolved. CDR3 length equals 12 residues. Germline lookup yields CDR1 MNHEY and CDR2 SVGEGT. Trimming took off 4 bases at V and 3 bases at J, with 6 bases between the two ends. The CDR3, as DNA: TGTGCCAGCAGTTTCGCGTACACTGAAGCTTTCTTT. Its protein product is CASSFAYTEAFF.

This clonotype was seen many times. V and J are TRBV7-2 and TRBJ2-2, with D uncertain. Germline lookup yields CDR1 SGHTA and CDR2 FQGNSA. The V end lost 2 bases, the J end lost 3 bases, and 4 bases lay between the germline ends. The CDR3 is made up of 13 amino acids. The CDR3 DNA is TGTGCCAGCAGCTTACCCCACACCGGGGAGCTGTTTTTT. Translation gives CASSLPHTGELFF. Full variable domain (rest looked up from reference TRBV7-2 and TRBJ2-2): GAGVSQSPSNKVTEKGKDVELRCDPISGHTALYWYRQSLGQGLEFLIYFQGNSAPDKSGLPSDRFSAERTGGSVSTLTIQRTQQEDSAVYLCASSLPHTGELFFGEGSRLTVL.